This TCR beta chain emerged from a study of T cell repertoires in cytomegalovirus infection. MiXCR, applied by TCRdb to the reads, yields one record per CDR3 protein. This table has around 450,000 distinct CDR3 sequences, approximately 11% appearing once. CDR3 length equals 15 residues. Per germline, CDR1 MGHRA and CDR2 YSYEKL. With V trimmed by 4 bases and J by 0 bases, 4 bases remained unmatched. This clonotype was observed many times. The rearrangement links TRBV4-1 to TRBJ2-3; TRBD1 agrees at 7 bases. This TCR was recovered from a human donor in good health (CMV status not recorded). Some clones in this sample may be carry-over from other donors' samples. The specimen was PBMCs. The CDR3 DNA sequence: TGCGCCAGCAGCCGAGACAGGGCAAGCACAGATACGCAGTATTTT. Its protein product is CASSRDRASTDTQYF.